This T cell receptor beta chain was identified during a study of identical twins. Trimming took 6 bases from V and 1 from J; bases not matched to a gene: 12. This CDR3 has 16 residues. Germline V gene lookup returns CDR1 DFQATT and CDR2 SNEGSKA (reference sequence). From the 5' RACE reads, TCRdb called clonotypes with MiXCR, one entry per CDR3 protein. The profile shows some 440,000 distinct CDR3 sequences, more than 20% of them singletons. Study-level findings and limits: Beta out-of-frame sequences displayed a weaker excess of sharing between twins.

In its sample, this clonotype was seen a few times. What it binds is unknown. The same data also went into a second study, on T cells expressing NK-cell markers.

This chain links TRBV20-1 with TRBJ2-1; TRBD2 matches 7 bases. Sequencing input: CD4+ T cells sorted from blood. The TCR comes from a woman under 30 in good health. The CDR3 DNA follows: TGCAGTGCCCTTGTAGAAGCGGGGTCATCCTACAATGAGCAGTTCTTC. This gives the protein CSALVEAGSSYNEQFF.